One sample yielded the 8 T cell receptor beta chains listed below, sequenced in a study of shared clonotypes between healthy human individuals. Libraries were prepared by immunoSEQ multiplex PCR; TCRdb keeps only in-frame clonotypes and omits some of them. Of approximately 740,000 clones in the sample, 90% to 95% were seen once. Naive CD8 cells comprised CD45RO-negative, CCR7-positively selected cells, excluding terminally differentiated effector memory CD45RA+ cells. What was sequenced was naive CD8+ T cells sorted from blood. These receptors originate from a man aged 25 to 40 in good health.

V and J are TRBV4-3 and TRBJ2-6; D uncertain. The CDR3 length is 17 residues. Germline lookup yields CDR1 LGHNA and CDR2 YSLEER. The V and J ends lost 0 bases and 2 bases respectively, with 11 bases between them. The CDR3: CASSQDSSGTGANVLTF. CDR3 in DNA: TGCGCCAGCAGCCAAGATTCGTCTGGTACTGGGGCCAACGTCCTGACTTTC.

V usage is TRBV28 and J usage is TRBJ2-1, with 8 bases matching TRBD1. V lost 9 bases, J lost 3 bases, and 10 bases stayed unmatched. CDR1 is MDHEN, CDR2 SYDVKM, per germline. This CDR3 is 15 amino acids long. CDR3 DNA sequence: TGTGCCAGTAGCCAGGGGGCTAACTACTACAATGAGCAGTTCTTC. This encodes CASSQGANYYNEQFF.

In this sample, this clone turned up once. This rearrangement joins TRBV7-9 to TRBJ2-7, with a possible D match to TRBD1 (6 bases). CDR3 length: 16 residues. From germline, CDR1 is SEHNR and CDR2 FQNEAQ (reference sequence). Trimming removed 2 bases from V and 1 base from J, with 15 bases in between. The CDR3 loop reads CASSLIAGERSYEQYF. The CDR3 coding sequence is TGTGCCAGCAGCTTAATCGCAGGGGAACGTTCCTACGAGCAGTACTTC. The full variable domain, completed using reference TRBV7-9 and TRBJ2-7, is DTGVSQNPRHKITKRGQNVTFRCDPISEHNRLYWYRQTLGQGPEFLTYFQNEAQLEKSRLLSDRFSAERPKGSFSTLEIQRTEQGDSAMYLCASSLIAGERSYEQYFGPGTRLTVT.

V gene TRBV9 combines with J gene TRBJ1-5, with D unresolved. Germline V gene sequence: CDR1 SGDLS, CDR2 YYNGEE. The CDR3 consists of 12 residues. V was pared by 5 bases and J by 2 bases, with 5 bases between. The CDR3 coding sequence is TGTGCCAGCAGTGAGGGCAATCAGCCCCAGCATTTT. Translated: CASSEGNQPQHF.

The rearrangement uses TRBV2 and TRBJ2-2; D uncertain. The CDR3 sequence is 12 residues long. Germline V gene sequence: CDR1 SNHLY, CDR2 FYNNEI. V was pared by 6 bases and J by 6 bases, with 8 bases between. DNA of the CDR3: TGTGCCAGCAGGTACTGGGCCGGGGAGCTGTTTTTT. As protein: CASRYWAGELFF.

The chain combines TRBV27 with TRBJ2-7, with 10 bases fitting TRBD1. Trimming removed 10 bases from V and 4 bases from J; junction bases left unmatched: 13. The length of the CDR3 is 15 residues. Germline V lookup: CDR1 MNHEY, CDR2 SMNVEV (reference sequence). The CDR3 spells CATINRDRGTYEQYF. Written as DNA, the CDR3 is TGTGCCACCATCAACCGGGACAGGGGCACATACGAGCAGTACTTC.

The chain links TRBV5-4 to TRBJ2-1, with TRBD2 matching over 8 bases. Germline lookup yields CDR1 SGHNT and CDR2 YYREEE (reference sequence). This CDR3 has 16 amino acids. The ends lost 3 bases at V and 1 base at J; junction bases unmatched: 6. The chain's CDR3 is CASSSLGGRSYNEQFF. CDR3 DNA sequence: TGTGCCAGCAGCTCCCTCGGCGGGAGGTCCTACAATGAGCAGTTCTTC. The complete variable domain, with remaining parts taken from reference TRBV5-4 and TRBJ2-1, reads ETGVTQSPTHLIKTRGQQVTLRCSSQSGHNTVSWYQQALGQGPQFIFQYYREEENGRGNFPPRFSGLQFPNYSSELNVNALELDDSALYLCASSSLGGRSYNEQFFGPGTRLTVL.

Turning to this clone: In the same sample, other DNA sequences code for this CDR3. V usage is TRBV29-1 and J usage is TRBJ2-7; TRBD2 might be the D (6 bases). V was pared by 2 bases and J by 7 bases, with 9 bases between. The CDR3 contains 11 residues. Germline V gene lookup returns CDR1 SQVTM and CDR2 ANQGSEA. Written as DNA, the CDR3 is TGCAGCGTTGAAATAGGGAGGGAGCAGTACTTC. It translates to CSVEIGREQYF.